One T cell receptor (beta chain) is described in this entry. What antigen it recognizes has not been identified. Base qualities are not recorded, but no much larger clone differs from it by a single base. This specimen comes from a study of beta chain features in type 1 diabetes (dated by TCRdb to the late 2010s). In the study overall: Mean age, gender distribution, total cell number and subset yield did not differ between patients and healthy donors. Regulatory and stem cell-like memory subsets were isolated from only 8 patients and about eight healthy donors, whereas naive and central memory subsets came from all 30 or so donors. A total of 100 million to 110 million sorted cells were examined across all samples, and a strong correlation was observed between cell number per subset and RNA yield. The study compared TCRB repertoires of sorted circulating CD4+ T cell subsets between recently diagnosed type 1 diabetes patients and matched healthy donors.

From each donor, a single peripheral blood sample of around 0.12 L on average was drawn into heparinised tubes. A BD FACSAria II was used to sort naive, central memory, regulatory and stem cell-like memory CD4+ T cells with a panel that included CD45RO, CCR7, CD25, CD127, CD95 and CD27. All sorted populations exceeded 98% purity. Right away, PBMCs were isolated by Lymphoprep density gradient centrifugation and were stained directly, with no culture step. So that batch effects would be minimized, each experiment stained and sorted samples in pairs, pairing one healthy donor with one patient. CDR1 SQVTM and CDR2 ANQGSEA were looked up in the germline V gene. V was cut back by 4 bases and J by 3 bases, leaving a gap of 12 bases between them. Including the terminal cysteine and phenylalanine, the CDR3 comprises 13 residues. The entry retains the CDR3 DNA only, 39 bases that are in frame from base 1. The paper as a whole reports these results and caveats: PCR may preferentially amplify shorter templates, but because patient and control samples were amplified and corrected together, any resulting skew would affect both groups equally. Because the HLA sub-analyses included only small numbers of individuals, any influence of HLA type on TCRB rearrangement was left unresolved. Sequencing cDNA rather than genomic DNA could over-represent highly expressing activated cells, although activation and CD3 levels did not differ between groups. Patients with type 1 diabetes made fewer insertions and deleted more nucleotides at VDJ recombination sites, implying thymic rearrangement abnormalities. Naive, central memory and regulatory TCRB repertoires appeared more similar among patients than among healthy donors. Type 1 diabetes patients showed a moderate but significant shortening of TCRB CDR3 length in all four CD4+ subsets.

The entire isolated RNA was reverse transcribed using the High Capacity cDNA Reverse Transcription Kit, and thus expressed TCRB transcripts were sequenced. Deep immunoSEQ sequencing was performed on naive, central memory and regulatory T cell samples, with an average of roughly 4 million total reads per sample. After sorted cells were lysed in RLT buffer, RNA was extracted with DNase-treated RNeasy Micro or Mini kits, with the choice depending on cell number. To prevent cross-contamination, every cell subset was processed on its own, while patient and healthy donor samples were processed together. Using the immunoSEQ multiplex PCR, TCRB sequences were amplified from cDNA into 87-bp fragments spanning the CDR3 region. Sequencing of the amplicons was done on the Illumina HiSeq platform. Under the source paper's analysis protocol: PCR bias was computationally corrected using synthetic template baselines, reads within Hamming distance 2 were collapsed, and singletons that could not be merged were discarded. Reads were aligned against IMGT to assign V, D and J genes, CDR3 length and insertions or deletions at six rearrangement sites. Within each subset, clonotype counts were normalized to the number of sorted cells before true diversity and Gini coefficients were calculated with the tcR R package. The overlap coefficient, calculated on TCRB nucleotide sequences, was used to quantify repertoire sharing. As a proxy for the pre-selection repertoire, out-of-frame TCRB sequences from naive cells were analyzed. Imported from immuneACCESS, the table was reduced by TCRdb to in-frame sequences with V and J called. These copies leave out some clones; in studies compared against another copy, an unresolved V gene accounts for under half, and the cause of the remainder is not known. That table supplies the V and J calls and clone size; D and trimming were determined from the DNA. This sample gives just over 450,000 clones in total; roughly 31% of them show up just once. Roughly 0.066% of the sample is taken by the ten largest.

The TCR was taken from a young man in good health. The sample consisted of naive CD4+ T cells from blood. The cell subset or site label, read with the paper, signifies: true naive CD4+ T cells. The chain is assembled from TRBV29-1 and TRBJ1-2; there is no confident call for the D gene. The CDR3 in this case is CSVAGPGDYGYTF. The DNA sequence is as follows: TGCAGCGTTGCGGGTCCTGGGGACTATGGCTACACCTTC.